The 25 T cell receptor beta chains below come from one sample, sequenced in a study of technical replicates of blood from several donors (dated by TCRdb to about 2017). Preparation of the library involved the immunoSEQ multiplex PCR assay. As stored in TCRdb, this immuneACCESS dataset retains in-frame rearrangements with V and J assigned. A fraction of the clones does not appear; measured against another copy, unresolved V genes explain less than half of the discrepancy, and the remainder lacks a known reason. The sample records about 62,000 clones, around 92% of which are singletons. The ten largest account for roughly 4.9% of the sample. Sample: PBMCs. Receptors originate from a human donor in good health. Some clones in this sample may be carry-over from other donors' samples.

The J gene is TRBJ2-3, the V gene TRBV6-1; D uncertain. There are 12 residues in the CDR3. V was clipped by 4 bases and J by 5 bases, with 7 bases between them. Germline CDR1 reads MNHNS; CDR2 reads SASEGT. The CDR3 spells CASSVGGDTQYF. The CDR3 DNA reads as TGTGCCAGCAGTGTCGGTGGAGATACGCAGTATTTT.

This clone has more than one count but fewer than ten. J is TRBJ1-1 and V is TRBV19; perhaps TRBD1 as D (6 bases). The ends were cut back, 2 bases at V and 3 bases at J, with 7 bases in the middle. CDR1 is LNHDA and CDR2 is SQIVND in the germline V gene (reference sequence). The length of the CDR3 is 13 residues. CDR3 region: CASSIKGDTEAFF. DNA for the CDR3: TGTGCCAGTAGTATAAAGGGGGACACTGAAGCTTTCTTT.

J is TRBJ2-7 and V is TRBV7-6; D is perhaps TRBD1 (5 bases). The CDR3 has 14 amino acids. The germline V and J ends were trimmed by 2 bases and 1 base, with 9 bases remaining between them. Germline CDR1 is SGHVS and CDR2 is FNYEAQ. CDR3 DNA sequence: TGTGCCAGCAGCTTAAGTACAGGATCCTACGAGCAGTACTTC. Protein sequence: CASSLSTGSYEQYF.

The rearrangement uses TRBV4-1 and TRBJ2-7; 8 nucleotides match TRBD1. This CDR3 has 14 amino acids. V trimming: 1 base; J trimming: 2 bases; junction bases outside the gene matches: 1. CDR1 is MGHRA, CDR2 YSYEKL, per germline. The CDR3 spells CASSQGTGTYEQYF. For the CDR3, the DNA is TGCGCCAGCAGCCAAGGGACAGGGACCTACGAGCAGTACTTC.

V is TRBV9 and J is TRBJ2-5, with 8 bases that match TRBD2. Trimming removed 0 bases from V and 5 bases from J; junction bases left unmatched: 6. Germline lookup yields CDR1 SGDLS and CDR2 YYNGEE. This CDR3 has 15 amino acids. CDR3 region: CASSVGNGRAETQYF. The DNA of the CDR3 is TGTGCCAGCAGCGTAGGGAACGGGAGGGCGGAGACCCAGTACTTC.

This clone was seen a few times. The genes are TRBV7-2 and TRBJ2-2; 8 nucleotides match TRBD2. Germline V lookup: CDR1 SGHTA, CDR2 FQGNSA. V gave up 2 bases and J gave up 8 bases; unmatched junction bases: 4. The CDR3 covers 14 residues. CDR3 protein: CASSLSSGWGELFF. The CDR3 DNA follows: TGTGCCAGCAGCTTATCTAGCGGGTGGGGGGAGCTGTTTTTT.

The gene calls are TRBV19 and TRBJ1-2; no clear D gene. This CDR3 is 16 amino acids long. Trimming left V 5 bases short and J 2 bases short, with 18 bases between. In germline, CDR1 is LNHDA, CDR2 SQIVND (reference sequence). The CDR3 nucleotides read TGTGCCAGTAGTGTCCGGGCTGGAGGCAGAAACTATGGCTACACCTTC. This translates into CASSVRAGGRNYGYTF.

The chain links TRBV7-2 to TRBJ2-1; 9 nucleotides line up with TRBD2. J gave up 3 bases and V 10 bases, and 7 bases lay outside the gene matches. Germline V CDR1 and CDR2: SGHTA, FQGNSA. There are 14 residues in the CDR3. The CDR3 is CATKPSGIYNEQFF. Here the CDR3 DNA reads TGTGCCACGAAACCTAGCGGGATCTACAATGAGCAGTTCTTC.

The chain employs TRBV28 and TRBJ2-7; 11 bases line up with TRBD1. Trimming at V came to 2 bases and at J to 5 bases, leaving 2 bases not matched to a gene. Germline values: CDR1 MDHEN, CDR2 SYDVKM. The CDR3 is made up of 14 amino acids. The CDR3 DNA sequence: TGTGCCAGCAGTTTACAGGACAGGGGGCACGAGCAGTACTTC. This translates into CASSLQDRGHEQYF.

This chain connects TRBV18 to TRBJ1-5; D gene uncertain. V was trimmed by 3 bases and J by 8 bases, leaving 8 bases between them. The CDR3 extends over 12 amino acids. Germline V gene sequence: CDR1 KGHSH, CDR2 LQKENI. The CDR3 region has the DNA TGTGCCAGCTCACCGGCGGGAAAGCCCCAGCATTTT. The encoded protein is CASSPAGKPQHF.

The rearrangement links TRBV5-6 to TRBJ2-7; D perhaps matches TRBD1 (7 bases). Germline V gives CDR1 SGHDT, CDR2 YYEEEE. The CDR3 runs to 15 residues. Trimming pared 2 bases from V and 3 bases from J, leaving 15 bases between. CDR3 protein: CASSFLQGRFYEQYF. CDR3 DNA sequence: TGTGCCAGCAGCTTCCTACAGGGGAGGTTCTACGAGCAGTACTTC. The complete variable domain, with remaining parts taken from reference TRBV5-6 and TRBJ2-7, reads DAGVTQSPTHLIKTRGQQVTLRCSPKSGHDTVSWYQQALGQGPQFIFQYYEEEERQRGNFPDRFSGHQFPNYSSELNVNALLLGDSALYLCASSFLQGRFYEQYFGPGTRLTVT.

This clone has more than one count but fewer than ten. This rearrangement joins TRBV2 to TRBJ1-2; maybe TRBD1 (5 bases). V was shortened by 0 bases and J by 0 bases, with 5 bases between the two germline ends. The CDR3 sequence is 14 residues long. Germline V gene lookup returns CDR1 SNHLY and CDR2 FYNNEI. CDR3 loop: CASSEAGANYGYTF. CDR3 DNA: TGTGCCAGCAGTGAAGCAGGGGCTAACTATGGCTACACCTTC.

The chain employs TRBV18 and TRBJ2-7, with D perhaps TRBD1 (5 bases). The V gene's germline CDR1 is KGHSH and CDR2 LQKENI. V was pared by 3 bases and J by 7 bases, with 13 bases between. The CDR3 loop spans 13 amino acids. CDR3 amino acids: CASSPAGLREQYF. Here the CDR3 DNA reads TGTGCCAGCTCACCGGCAGGGTTGAGGGAGCAGTACTTC.

The chain combines TRBV7-9 with TRBJ2-1, with 14 nucleotides matching TRBD2. This CDR3 spans 17 amino acids. The V segment lost 4 bases and the J segment 8 bases; nucleotides outside the gene matches: 10. CDR1 and CDR2 (germline): SEHNR, FQNEAQ (reference sequence). CDR3 DNA: TGTGCCAGCAGCTCAAACCCGGGACTAGCGGGAGTCTATGAGCAGTTCTTC. Translation: CASSSNPGLAGVYEQFF.

The V call is TRBV25-1, the J call TRBJ1-6, with D unclear. This CDR3 comprises 14 residues. The V and J ends lost 5 bases and 11 bases respectively, with 16 bases between them. Germline CDR1 is MGHDK and CDR2 is SYGVNS. The CDR3 here is CASSPPRAGAPLHF. The CDR3 bases are TGTGCCAGCAGTCCTCCGCGGGCCGGGGCACCCCTCCACTTT. The complete variable domain, with remaining parts taken from reference TRBV25-1 and TRBJ1-6, reads EADIYQTPRYLVIGTGKKITLECSQTMGHDKMYWYQQDPGMELHLIHYSYGVNSTEKGDLSSESTVSRIRTEHFPLTLESARPSHTSQYLCASSPPRAGAPLHFGNGTRLTVT.

In this sample, this clone turned up many times. The chain joins TRBV15 to TRBJ1-5; 7 nucleotides line up with TRBD1. With 1 base clipped from V and 6 bases from J, the junction kept 6 bases outside the gene matches. The CDR3 totals 15 residues. Germline V CDR1 and CDR2: LNHNV, YYDKDF (reference sequence). CDR3 coding DNA: TGTGCCACCAGCAGAGTGTCACAGGGGACTCAGCCCCAGCATTTT. This translates into CATSRVSQGTQPQHF.

The J gene is TRBJ1-2, the V gene TRBV19; no clear D gene. The CDR3 loop spans 16 amino acids. The germline V gene encodes CDR1 LNHDA and CDR2 SQIVND (reference sequence). Trimming pared 1 base from V and 0 bases from J, leaving 12 bases between. The CDR3 region is CASSIAWRNTNYGYTF. The CDR3 region has the DNA TGTGCCAGTAGTATAGCCTGGAGGAATACTAACTATGGCTACACCTTC.

On this clone: Additional DNA sequences in this sample encode the identical CDR3. This rearrangement joins TRBV9 to TRBJ2-5; 7 positions agree with TRBD1. Germline assignment: CDR1 SGDLS and CDR2 YYNGEE. This CDR3 is 16 amino acids long. The V gene end was trimmed by 0 bases and the J gene end by 4 bases; junction bases not matched to a gene: 9. This CDR3 is CASSVGEGGLGETQYF. The CDR3, as DNA: TGTGCCAGCAGCGTAGGGGAAGGGGGCCTCGGAGAGACCCAGTACTTC.

J is TRBJ2-7 and V is TRBV6-1; TRBD2 is a possible D gene (6 bases). V gave up 4 bases and J gave up 1 base, with 11 bases separating them. Looked up from germline, CDR1 is MNHNS and CDR2 is SASEGT. The CDR3 is 14 amino acids. The CDR3 bases are TGTGCCAGCAGTGTCGAGCGGGTTTCCTACGAGCAGTACTTC. It specifies CASSVERVSYEQYF.

This rearrangement joins TRBV25-1 to TRBJ2-7, with 8 positions matching TRBD2. Germline lookup yields CDR1 MGHDK and CDR2 SYGVNS. J was trimmed by 2 bases and V by 3 bases; bases with no gene match: 6. The CDR3 has 15 residues. The CDR3 protein is CASSDTAGDPYEQYF. The DNA for the CDR3 is TGTGCCAGCAGTGATACAGCGGGAGACCCCTACGAGCAGTACTTC.

The gene calls are TRBV28 and TRBJ1-6; perhaps TRBD1 as D (5 bases). CDR3 length: 16 residues. Trimming stripped 4 bases from V and 7 bases from J, with 17 bases between. Germline CDR1 is MDHEN and CDR2 is SYDVKM. DNA of the CDR3: TGTGCCAGCAGTTCCCTTCGGGGGAATCGGAATTCACCCCTCCACTTT. It translates to CASSSLRGNRNSPLHF.

V usage is TRBV11-2 and J usage is TRBJ2-3; TRBD2 aligns across 8 bases. In germline, CDR1 is SGHAT, CDR2 FQNNGV. V dropped 1 base and J dropped 5; count of bases not matched to a gene: 8. The CDR3 runs 16 residues. CDR3 coding DNA: TGTGCCAGCAGCTTAGCAGGCGGGGGGAAAAGAGATACGCAGTATTTT. It translates to CASSLAGGGKRDTQYF.

The chain carries TRBV9 and TRBJ2-1; TRBD2 matches 7 bases. V lost 1 base to trimming and J lost 2 bases; unmatched junction nucleotides: 3. Germline CDR1 is SGDLS and CDR2 is YYNGEE. CDR3 length: 15 amino acids. This CDR3 is CASSVRGDAYNEQFF. The CDR3 DNA sequence: TGTGCCAGCAGCGTACGGGGGGACGCCTACAATGAGCAGTTCTTC.

In regard to this clone: At one end the junction does not follow the germline gene, possibly because of a read error. The chain combines TRBV6-6 with TRBJ1-5, with D perhaps TRBD1 (5 bases). This CDR3 has 12 amino acids. The germline gives CDR1 MNHNY, CDR2 SVGAGI (reference sequence). CDR3 region: CASSSRATSPFF. CDR3 DNA: TGTGCCAGCAGTTCCAGGGCGACCTCCCCCTTTTTT.

The chain couples TRBV7-9 to TRBJ2-7; 10 bases are shared with TRBD1. Germline V gene data show CDR1 as SEHNR and CDR2 as FQNEAQ (reference sequence). The CDR3 is 15 residues long. After removal of 4 bases from V and 5 bases from J, the junction contained 8 bases not matched to a gene. DNA for the CDR3: TGTGCCAGCAGCTCCTCCGGGACAGGGGCGAACGAGCAGTACTTC. It codes for CASSSSGTGANEQYF. The full variable domain, rest sourced from reference TRBV7-9 and TRBJ2-7, is DTGVSQNPRHKITKRGQNVTFRCDPISEHNRLYWYRQTLGQGPEFLTYFQNEAQLEKSRLLSDRFSAERPKGSFSTLEIQRTEQGDSAMYLCASSSSGTGANEQYFGPGTRLTVT.